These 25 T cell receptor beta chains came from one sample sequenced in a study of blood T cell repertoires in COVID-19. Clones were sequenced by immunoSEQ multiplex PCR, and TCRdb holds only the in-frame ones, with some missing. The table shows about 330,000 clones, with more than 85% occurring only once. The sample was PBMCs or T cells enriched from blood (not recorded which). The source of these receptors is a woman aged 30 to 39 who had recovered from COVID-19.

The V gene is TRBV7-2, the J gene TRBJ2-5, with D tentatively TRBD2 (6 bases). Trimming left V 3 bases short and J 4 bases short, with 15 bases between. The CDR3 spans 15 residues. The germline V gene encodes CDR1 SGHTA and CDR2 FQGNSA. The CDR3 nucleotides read TGTGCCAGCAGCTTGGGCCCGGGACTGCGAGAGACCCAGTACTTC. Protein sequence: CASSLGPGLRETQYF.

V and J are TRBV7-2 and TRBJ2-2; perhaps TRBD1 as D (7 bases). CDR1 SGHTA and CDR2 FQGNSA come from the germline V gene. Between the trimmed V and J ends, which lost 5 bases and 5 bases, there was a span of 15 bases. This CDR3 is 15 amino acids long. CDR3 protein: CASSPRRGPTGELFF. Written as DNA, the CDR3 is TGTGCCAGCAGCCCACGGAGGGGGCCAACCGGGGAGCTGTTTTTT.

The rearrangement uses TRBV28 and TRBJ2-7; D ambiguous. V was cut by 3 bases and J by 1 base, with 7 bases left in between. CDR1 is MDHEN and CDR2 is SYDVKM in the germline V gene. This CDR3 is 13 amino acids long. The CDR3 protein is CASSFQYSYEQYF. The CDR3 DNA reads TGTGCCAGCAGTTTTCAGTATTCCTACGAGCAGTACTTC.

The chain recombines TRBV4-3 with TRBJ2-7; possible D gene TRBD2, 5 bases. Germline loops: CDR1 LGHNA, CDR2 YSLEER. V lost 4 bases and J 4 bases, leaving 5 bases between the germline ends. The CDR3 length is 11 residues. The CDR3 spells CASSRGYEQYF. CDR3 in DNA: TGCGCCAGCAGCCGAGGGTACGAGCAGTACTTC.

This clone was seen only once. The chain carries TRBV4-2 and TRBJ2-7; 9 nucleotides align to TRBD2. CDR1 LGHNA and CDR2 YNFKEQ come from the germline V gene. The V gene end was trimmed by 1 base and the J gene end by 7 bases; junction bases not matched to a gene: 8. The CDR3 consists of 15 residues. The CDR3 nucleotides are TGTGCCAGCAGCCAAGTAATAGCGGGAGCGGGTGAGCAGTACTTC. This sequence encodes CASSQVIAGAGEQYF.

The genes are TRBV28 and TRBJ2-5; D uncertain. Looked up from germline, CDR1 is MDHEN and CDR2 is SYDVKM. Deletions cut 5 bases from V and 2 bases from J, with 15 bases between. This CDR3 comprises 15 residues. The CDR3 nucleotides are TGTGCCAGCAGTCCCCACTTACTCCGACAAGAGACCCAGTACTTC. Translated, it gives CASSPHLLRQETQYF.

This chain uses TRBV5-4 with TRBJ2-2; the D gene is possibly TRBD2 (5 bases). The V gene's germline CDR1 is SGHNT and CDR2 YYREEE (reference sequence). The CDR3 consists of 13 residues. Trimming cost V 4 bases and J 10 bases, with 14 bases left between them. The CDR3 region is CASSPLRGEELFF. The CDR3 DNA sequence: TGTGCCAGCAGCCCACTTCGGGGTGAGGAGCTGTTTTTT.

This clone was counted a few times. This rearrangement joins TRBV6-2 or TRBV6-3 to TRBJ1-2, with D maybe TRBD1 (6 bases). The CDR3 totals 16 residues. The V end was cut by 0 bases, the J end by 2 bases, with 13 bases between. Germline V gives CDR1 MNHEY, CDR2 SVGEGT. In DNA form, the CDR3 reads TGTGCCAGCAGTTACTCCAGGGGCGCCACAAACTATGGCTACACCTTC. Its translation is CASSYSRGATNYGYTF.

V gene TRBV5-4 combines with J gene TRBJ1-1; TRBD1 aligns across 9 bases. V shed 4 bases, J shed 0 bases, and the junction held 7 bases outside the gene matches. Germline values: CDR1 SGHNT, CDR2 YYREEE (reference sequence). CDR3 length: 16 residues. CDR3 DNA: TGTGCCAGCAGCCCCCTGACAGGGGGTTTGAACACTGAAGCTTTCTTT. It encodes CASSPLTGGLNTEAFF.

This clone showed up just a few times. CDR3 in DNA: TGTGCCAGCAGCTTCAAGGGAGGGCAGACTAATGAAAAACTGTTTTTT. It specifies CASSFKGGQTNEKLFF. V gene TRBV7-3 combines with J gene TRBJ1-4; D unclear. The CDR3 has 16 amino acids. The V gene lost 3 bases and the J gene lost 2 bases, with 13 bases spanning the gap. Germline V lookup: CDR1 SGHTA, CDR2 FQGTGA.

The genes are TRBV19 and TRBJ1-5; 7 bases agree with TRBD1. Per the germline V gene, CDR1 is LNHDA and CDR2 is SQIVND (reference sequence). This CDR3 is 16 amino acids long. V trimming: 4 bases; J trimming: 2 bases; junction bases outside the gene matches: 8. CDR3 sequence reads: CASSNRGQAGNQPQHF. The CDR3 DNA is TGTGCCAGTAGTAACAGAGGACAGGCGGGCAATCAGCCCCAGCATTTT. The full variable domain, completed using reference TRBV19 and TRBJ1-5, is DGGITQSPKYLFRKEGQNVTLSCEQNLNHDAMYWYRQDPGQGLRLIYYSQIVNDFQKGDIAEGYSVSREKKESFPLTVTSAQKNPTAFYLCASSNRGQAGNQPQHFGDGTRLSIL.

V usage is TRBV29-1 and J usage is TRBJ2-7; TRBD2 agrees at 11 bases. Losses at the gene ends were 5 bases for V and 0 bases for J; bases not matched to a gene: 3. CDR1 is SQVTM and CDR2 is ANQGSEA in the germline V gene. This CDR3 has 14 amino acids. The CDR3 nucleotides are TGCAGCGTTACGGGACTAGCGGACTCCTACGAGCAGTACTTC. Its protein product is CSVTGLADSYEQYF.

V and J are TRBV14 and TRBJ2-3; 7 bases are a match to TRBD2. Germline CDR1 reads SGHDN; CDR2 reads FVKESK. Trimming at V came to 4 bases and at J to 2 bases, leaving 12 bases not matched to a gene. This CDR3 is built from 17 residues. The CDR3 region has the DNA TGTGCCAGCAGCCGCCGAGGAGGCGGGGGACTCACAGATACGCAGTATTTT. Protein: CASSRRGGGGLTDTQYF.

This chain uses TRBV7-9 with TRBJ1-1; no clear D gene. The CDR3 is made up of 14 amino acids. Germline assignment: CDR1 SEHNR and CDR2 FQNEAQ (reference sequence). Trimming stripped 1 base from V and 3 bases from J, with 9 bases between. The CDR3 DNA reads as TGTGCCAGCAGCTTAGATTTGGCAGACACTGAAGCTTTCTTT. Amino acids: CASSLDLADTEAFF.

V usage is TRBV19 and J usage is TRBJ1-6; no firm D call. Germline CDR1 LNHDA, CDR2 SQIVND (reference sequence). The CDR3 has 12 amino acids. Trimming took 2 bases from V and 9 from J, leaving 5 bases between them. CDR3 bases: TGTGCCAGTAGTATAATCGGTTCACCCCTCCACTTT. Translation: CASSIIGSPLHF.

The CDR3 loop is CASSVEGADNTEAFF. The CDR3 nucleotides are TGTGCCAGCAGCGTAGAAGGGGCCGATAACACTGAAGCTTTCTTT. The rearrangement uses TRBV9 and TRBJ1-1, with a tentative D call TRBD1 (5 bases). There are 15 residues in the CDR3. Germline lookup yields CDR1 SGDLS and CDR2 YYNGEE. Trimming took 0 bases from V and 2 from J, leaving 11 bases between them.

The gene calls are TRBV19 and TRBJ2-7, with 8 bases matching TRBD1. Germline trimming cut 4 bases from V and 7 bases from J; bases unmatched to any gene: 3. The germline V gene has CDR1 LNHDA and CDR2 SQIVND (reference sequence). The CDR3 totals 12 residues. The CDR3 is CASSTGGWEQYF. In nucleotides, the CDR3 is TGTGCCAGTAGTACAGGGGGCTGGGAGCAGTACTTC.

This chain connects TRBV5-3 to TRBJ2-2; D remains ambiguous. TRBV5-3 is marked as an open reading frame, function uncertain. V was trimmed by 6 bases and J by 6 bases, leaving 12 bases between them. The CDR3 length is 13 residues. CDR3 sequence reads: CARIDVVPGELFF. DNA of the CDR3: TGTGCCAGAATAGATGTGGTACCCGGGGAGCTGTTTTTT.

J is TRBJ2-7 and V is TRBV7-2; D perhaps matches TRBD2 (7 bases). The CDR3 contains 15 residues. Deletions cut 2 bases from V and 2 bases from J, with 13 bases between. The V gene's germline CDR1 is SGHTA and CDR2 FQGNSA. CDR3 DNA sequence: TGTGCCAGCAGCTTAAGTAGGGGGGGCCCCTACGAGCAGTACTTC. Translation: CASSLSRGGPYEQYF. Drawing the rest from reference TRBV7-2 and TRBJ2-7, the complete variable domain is GAGVSQSPSNKVTEKGKDVELRCDPISGHTALYWYRQSLGQGLEFLIYFQGNSAPDKSGLPSDRFSAERTGGSVSTLTIQRTQQEDSAVYLCASSLSRGGPYEQYFGPGTRLTVT.

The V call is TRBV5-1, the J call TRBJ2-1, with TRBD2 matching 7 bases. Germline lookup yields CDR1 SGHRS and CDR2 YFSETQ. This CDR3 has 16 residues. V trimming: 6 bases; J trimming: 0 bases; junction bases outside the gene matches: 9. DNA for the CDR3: TGCGCCAGCACCACTAGCGCCCTTGGCTCCTACAATGAGCAGTTCTTC. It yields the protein CASTTSALGSYNEQFF. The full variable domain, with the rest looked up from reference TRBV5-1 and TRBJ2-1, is KAGVTQTPRYLIKTRGQQVTLSCSPISGHRSVSWYQQTPGQGLQFLFEYFSETQRNKGNFPGRFSGRQFSNSRSEMNVSTLELGDSALYLCASTTSALGSYNEQFFGPGTRLTVL.

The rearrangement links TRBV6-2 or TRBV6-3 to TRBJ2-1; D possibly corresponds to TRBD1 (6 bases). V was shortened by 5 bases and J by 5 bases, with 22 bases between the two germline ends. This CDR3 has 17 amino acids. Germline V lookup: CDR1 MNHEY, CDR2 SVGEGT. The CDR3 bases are TGTGCCAGCAGTCCCTCTCTACCGGGACACCCTAACAATGAGCAGTTCTTC. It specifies CASSPSLPGHPNNEQFF.

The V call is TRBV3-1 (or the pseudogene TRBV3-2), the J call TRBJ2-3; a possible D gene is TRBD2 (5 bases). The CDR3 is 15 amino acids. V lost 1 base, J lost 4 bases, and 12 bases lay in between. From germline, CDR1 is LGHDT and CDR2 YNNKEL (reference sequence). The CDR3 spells CASSQVRASSDTQYF. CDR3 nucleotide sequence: TGTGCCAGCAGCCAAGTTAGGGCTAGCTCAGATACGCAGTATTTT.

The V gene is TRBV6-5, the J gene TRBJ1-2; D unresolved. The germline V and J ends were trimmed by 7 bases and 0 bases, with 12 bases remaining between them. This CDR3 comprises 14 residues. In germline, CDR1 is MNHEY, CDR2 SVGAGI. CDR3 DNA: TGTGCCAGCACTCCAGACATCTCTAACTATGGCTACACCTTC. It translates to CASTPDISNYGYTF.

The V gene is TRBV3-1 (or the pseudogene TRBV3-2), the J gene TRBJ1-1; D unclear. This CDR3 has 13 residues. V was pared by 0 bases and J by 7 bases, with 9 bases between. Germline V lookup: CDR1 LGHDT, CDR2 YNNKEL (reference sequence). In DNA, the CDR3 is TGTGCCAGCAGCCAAGATAGTAGAGTTGAAGCTTTCTTT. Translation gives CASSQDSRVEAFF.

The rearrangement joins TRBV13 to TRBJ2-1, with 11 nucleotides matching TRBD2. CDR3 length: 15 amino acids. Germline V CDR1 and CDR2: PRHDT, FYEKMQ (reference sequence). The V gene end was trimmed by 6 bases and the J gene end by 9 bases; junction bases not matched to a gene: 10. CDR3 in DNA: TGTGCCAGCAGTCGGCTAGCGGGAGGATTAGGTGAGCAGTTCTTC. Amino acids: CASSRLAGGLGEQFF.